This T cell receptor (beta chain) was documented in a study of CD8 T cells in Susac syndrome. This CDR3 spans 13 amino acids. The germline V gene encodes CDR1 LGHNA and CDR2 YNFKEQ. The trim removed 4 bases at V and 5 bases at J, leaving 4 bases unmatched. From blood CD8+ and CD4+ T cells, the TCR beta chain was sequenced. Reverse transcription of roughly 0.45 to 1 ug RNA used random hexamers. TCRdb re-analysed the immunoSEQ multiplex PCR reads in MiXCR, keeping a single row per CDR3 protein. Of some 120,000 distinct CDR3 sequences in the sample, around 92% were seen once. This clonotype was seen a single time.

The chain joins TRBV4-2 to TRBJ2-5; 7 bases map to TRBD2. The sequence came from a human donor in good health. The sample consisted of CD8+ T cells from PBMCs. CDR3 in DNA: TGTGCCAGCAGCCGAGAGCGGGACGAGACCCAGTACTTC. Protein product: CASSRERDETQYF.